This TCR beta chain was captured in a study of blood T cell repertoires in COVID-19. For the study at large: Donors in the United States, Italy and Spain gave samples during acute or convalescent COVID-19. Sources were T cells, B-cell-depleted T cells, or PBMCs; the material itself was cDNA or gDNA.

The J segment lost 2 bases and the V segment lost 5 bases, leaving 6 bases of the junction unmatched. The CDR3 totals 14 residues. Germline V gene sequence: CDR1 SGHAT, CDR2 FQNNGV. Study processing details: The authors estimated nucleated cell counts from reference gene primer amplification. Profiled with immunoSEQ multiplex PCR; TCRdb holds only in-frame clones, not every one. Clonal size and the V and J genes are those of that table, whereas D and trimming came from the DNA. The sample includes about 53,000 clones, about 80% of them seen just once. This receptor was identified in a human donor in a cohort sampled during active COVID-19. The material sequenced was peripheral blood. This chain uses TRBV11-2 with TRBJ2-7, with 7 bases aligning to TRBD2. CDR3 loop: CASSPVGGAYEQYF. The CDR3 DNA follows: TGTGCCAGCAGCCCGGTGGGAGGGGCCTACGAGCAGTACTTC. Variable domain in full (rest from reference TRBV11-2 and TRBJ2-7): EAGVAQSPRYKIIEKRQSVAFWCNPISGHATLYWYQQILGQGPKLLIQFQNNGVVDDSQLPKDRFSAERLKGVDSTLKIQPAKLEDSAVYLCASSPVGGAYEQYFGPGTRLTVT.